The 22 T cell receptor beta chains below all came from one sample that was sequenced in a study of CD8 T cells in Susac syndrome. An input of about 0.45 to 1 ug of RNA was subjected to reverse transcription using random hexamers. Using its own MiXCR run on the immunoSEQ multiplex PCR reads, TCRdb lists one record per CDR3 protein. Altogether about 130,000 distinct CDR3 sequences are present, 93% being singletons, with the ten largest covering roughly 0.3%. Sequences were obtained from CD8+ T cells from PBMCs. These receptor sequences come from a human donor with multiple sclerosis.

The V and J genes are TRBV7-9 and TRBJ2-3; a possible D gene is TRBD1 (6 bases). The CDR3 runs 15 residues. The V gene's germline CDR1 is SEHNR and CDR2 FQNEAQ (reference sequence). V lost 4 bases and J lost 0, with 11 bases in between. CDR3 residues: CASSSRGSSTDTQYF. The DNA of the CDR3 is TGTGCCAGCAGCTCGAGGGGGTCTAGCACAGATACGCAGTATTTT. The full variable domain, rest sourced from reference TRBV7-9 and TRBJ2-3, is DTGVSQNPRHKITKRGQNVTFRCDPISEHNRLYWYRQTLGQGPEFLTYFQNEAQLEKSRLLSDRFSAERPKGSFSTLEIQRTEQGDSAMYLCASSSRGSSTDTQYFGPGTRLTVL.

This rearrangement joins TRBV6-1 to TRBJ2-7; D is undetermined. The CDR3 contains 13 residues. Trimming shortened V by 6 bases and J by 1 base, and 10 bases separated the two germline ends. The germline V gene has CDR1 MNHNS and CDR2 SASEGT. CDR3 protein: CASRVGSSYEQYF. The CDR3 DNA reads as TGTGCCAGCAGGGTCGGGTCGTCCTACGAGCAGTACTTC.

This clonotype was picked up one time. The J gene is TRBJ2-7, the V gene TRBV3-1; tentatively, D is TRBD1 (5 bases). CDR1 and CDR2 from the germline V gene are LGHDT and YNNKEL (reference sequence). This CDR3 is 13 amino acids long. Trimming shortened V by 3 bases and J by 3 bases, and 9 bases separated the two germline ends. CDR3: CASSQDTGYEQYF. The CDR3 coding sequence is TGTGCCAGCAGCCAGGACACAGGCTACGAGCAGTACTTC.

CDR3 coding DNA: TGTGCCAGCAGCGCAGGGGAAGCGGAAAACACCATATATTTT. Its translation is CASSAGEAENTIYF. V usage is TRBV9 and J usage is TRBJ1-3; possibly TRBD1 for D (6 bases). CDR1 is SGDLS and CDR2 is YYNGEE in the germline V gene. The CDR3 length is 14 residues. V was pared by 3 bases and J by 6 bases, with 13 bases between.

The genes are TRBV19 and TRBJ2-1, with 14 positions matching TRBD2. V lost 7 bases, J lost 9 bases, and 11 bases stayed unmatched. The germline CDR1 and CDR2 sequences are LNHDA and SQIVND (reference sequence). This CDR3 contains 16 residues. The CDR3 DNA reads TGTGCCAGTACGTCGCGACTAGCGGGAGGGGTTCGTGAGCAGTTCTTC. Its protein is CASTSRLAGGVREQFF.

This clonotype has a single count. The chain combines TRBV20-1 with TRBJ2-1, with D tentatively TRBD2 (5 bases). Germline V lookup: CDR1 DFQATT, CDR2 SNEGSKA (reference sequence). The CDR3 spans 13 residues. V dropped 3 bases and J dropped 6 bases, with 12 bases sitting between them. The CDR3 coding sequence is TGCAGTGCTAGCTCAGCTAGCAGCAATGAGCAGTTCTTC. This codes for CSASSASSNEQFF.

The chain combines TRBV7-9 with TRBJ2-5; D remains unclear. Germline CDR1 is SEHNR and CDR2 is FQNEAQ (reference sequence). The CDR3 totals 14 residues. Deletions cut 1 base from V and 6 bases from J, with 12 bases between. CDR3 nucleotide sequence: TGTGCCAGCAGCTTAGGAACGGCGTGGAAGACCCAGTACTTC. It encodes CASSLGTAWKTQYF.

This rearrangement joins TRBV29-1 to TRBJ2-1, with 8 bases aligning to TRBD2. The CDR3 is 15 residues long. Germline V gene data show CDR1 as SQVTM and CDR2 as ANQGSEA. The junction had 4 bases not matched to a gene; V was cut back by 2 bases and J by 1 base. CDR3 loop: CSVEPLAGSYNEQFF. CDR3 bases: TGCAGCGTTGAACCCTTAGCGGGATCCTACAATGAGCAGTTCTTC.

The V gene is TRBV3-1, the J gene TRBJ1-1, with D maybe TRBD1 (5 bases). V dropped 2 bases and J dropped 7 bases, with 11 bases sitting between them. This CDR3 is 13 amino acids long. Germline V gives CDR1 LGHDT, CDR2 YNNKEL (reference sequence). The CDR3 here is CASSQPGLDEAFF. DNA of the CDR3: TGTGCCAGCAGCCAACCAGGGTTGGATGAAGCTTTCTTT. Drawing the rest from reference TRBV3-1 and TRBJ1-1, the complete variable domain is DTAVSQTPKYLVTQMGNDKSIKCEQNLGHDTMYWYKQDSKKFLKIMFSYNNKELIINETVPNRFSPKSPDKAHLNLHINSLELGDSAVYFCASSQPGLDEAFFGQGTRLTVV.

This clonotype was picked up a small number of times. The rearrangement joins TRBV3-1 to TRBJ1-2, with 7 bases fitting TRBD1. CDR1 is LGHDT and CDR2 is YNNKEL in the germline V gene (reference sequence). This CDR3 spans 15 amino acids. V shed 3 bases, J shed 4 bases, and the junction held 8 bases outside the gene matches. The CDR3 coding sequence is TGTGCCAGCAGCCAGTTCCGGGACAGCCTCTATGGCTACACCTTC. Protein sequence: CASSQFRDSLYGYTF.

The chain links TRBV20-1 to TRBJ2-5, with a weak D call TRBD2 (6 bases). V was cut by 4 bases and J by 5 bases, with 14 bases left in between. Germline CDR1 and CDR2: DFQATT and SNEGSKA (reference sequence). The CDR3 contains 13 residues. CDR3 nucleotide sequence: TGCAGTGCTAAGGGCCGGAGGGATGAGACCCAGTACTTC. Protein sequence: CSAKGRRDETQYF.

This chain connects TRBV14 to TRBJ2-1; the match to TRBD2 covers 7 bases. CDR1 and CDR2 from the germline V gene are SGHDN and FVKESK. There are 16 residues in the CDR3. V was clipped by 5 bases and J by 0 bases; unmatched bases: 7. CDR3 in amino acids: CASSVVGGSSYNEQFF. The CDR3 DNA reads as TGTGCCAGCAGCGTGGTGGGCGGGAGCTCCTACAATGAGCAGTTCTTC.

The genes are TRBV13 and TRBJ2-7; a weak D match, TRBD2 (5 bases). The CDR3 runs 14 residues. V shed 0 bases and J shed 4 bases, with 10 bases lying between them. Per germline, CDR1 PRHDT and CDR2 FYEKMQ (reference sequence). In DNA form, the CDR3 reads TGTGCCAGCAGCTTAGGTCGGGGTATTTACGAGCAGTACTTC. It is translated as CASSLGRGIYEQYF.

The genes are TRBV5-6 and TRBJ2-1; weak D call: TRBD2 (5 bases). This CDR3 is 17 amino acids long. The V and J ends lost 1 base and 0 bases respectively, with 14 bases between them. Germline V lookup: CDR1 SGHDT, CDR2 YYEEEE. DNA of the CDR3: TGTGCCAGCAGCTTGACGGCAGCGGCCCACTCCTACAATGAGCAGTTCTTC. Translating gives CASSLTAAAHSYNEQFF.

The V gene is TRBV10-3, the J gene TRBJ1-5, with unresolved D. CDR3 length: 13 residues. Germline V gene sequence: CDR1 ENHRY, CDR2 SYGVKD. V was clipped by 4 bases and J by 3 bases, with 7 bases between them. The CDR3 DNA reads as TGTGCCATCAGTGGGGGAAACAATCAGCCCCAGCATTTT. Its translation is CAISGGNNQPQHF.

This rearrangement joins TRBV7-7 to TRBJ2-3; possibly TRBD2 for D (7 bases). The CDR3 extends over 15 amino acids. Germline CDR1 SSHAT, CDR2 FNYEAQ (reference sequence). Deletions cut 4 bases from V and 3 bases from J, with 14 bases between. The CDR3 DNA follows: TGTGCCAGCAGCTCGGGGGCGCGGGGGACAGATACGCAGTATTTT. Translation: CASSSGARGTDTQYF. Complete variable domain (other parts from reference TRBV7-7 and TRBJ2-3): GAGVSQSPRYKVTKRGQDVTLRCDPISSHATLYWYQQALGQGPEFLTYFNYEAQPDKSGLPSDRFSAERPEGSISTLTIQRTEQRDSAMYRCASSSGARGTDTQYFGPGTRLTVL.

The count of this clonotype is one. This rearrangement joins TRBV6-2 or TRBV6-3 to TRBJ1-4; possibly TRBD1 for D (6 bases). V was shortened by 5 bases and J by 0 bases, with 13 bases between the two germline ends. The CDR3 length is 16 residues. CDR1 MNHEY and CDR2 SVGEGT come from the germline V gene. CDR3 sequence: CASSRDRIPTNEKLFF. As DNA, the CDR3 is TGTGCCAGCAGTCGAGACAGGATCCCAACTAATGAAAAACTGTTTTTT.

The chain employs TRBV12-3 or TRBV12-4 and TRBJ1-6, with unresolved D. The CDR3 is 16 residues long. The ends were cut back, 2 bases at V and 0 bases at J, with 8 bases in the middle. The CDR3 nucleotides are TGTGCCAGCAGTTTAACCCAGGCCTCCTATAATTCACCCCTCCACTTT. This sequence encodes CASSLTQASYNSPLHF.

The rearrangement links TRBV29-1 to TRBJ2-7, with a weak D call TRBD1 (5 bases). Trimming pared 4 bases from V and 0 bases from J, leaving 10 bases between. The CDR3 spans 13 residues. The germline gives CDR1 SQVTM, CDR2 ANQGSEA. CDR3 DNA: TGCAGCGTTGGGACACGGAGCTCCTACGAGCAGTACTTC. Translated: CSVGTRSSYEQYF.

The CDR3, as DNA: TGTGCCACCAGCTTCCGGACATCCTATGGCTACACCTTC. Amino acids: CATSFRTSYGYTF. The J gene is TRBJ1-2, the V gene TRBV15; weak D call: TRBD1 (5 bases). The CDR3 is made up of 13 amino acids. V lost 5 bases and J lost 4, with 11 bases in between. The germline gives CDR1 LNHNV, CDR2 YYDKDF (reference sequence).

The V and J genes are TRBV12-3 or TRBV12-4 and TRBJ2-2, with TRBD2 matching over 10 bases. V gave up 3 bases and J gave up 5 bases; unmatched junction bases: 3. This CDR3 comprises 15 residues. CDR3 in amino acids: CASSFQAGGTGELFF. The CDR3 DNA sequence: TGTGCCAGCAGTTTTCAAGCGGGAGGGACCGGGGAGCTGTTTTTT.

V and J are TRBV24-1 and TRBJ2-1; unclear D gene. The CDR3 has 14 residues. CDR1 is KGHDR, CDR2 SFDVKD, per germline. The V and J ends lost 5 bases and 0 bases respectively, with 7 bases between them. The CDR3 DNA reads as TGTGCCACCAGTGGATCGGCCTCCTACAATGAGCAGTTCTTC. It translates to CATSGSASYNEQFF.